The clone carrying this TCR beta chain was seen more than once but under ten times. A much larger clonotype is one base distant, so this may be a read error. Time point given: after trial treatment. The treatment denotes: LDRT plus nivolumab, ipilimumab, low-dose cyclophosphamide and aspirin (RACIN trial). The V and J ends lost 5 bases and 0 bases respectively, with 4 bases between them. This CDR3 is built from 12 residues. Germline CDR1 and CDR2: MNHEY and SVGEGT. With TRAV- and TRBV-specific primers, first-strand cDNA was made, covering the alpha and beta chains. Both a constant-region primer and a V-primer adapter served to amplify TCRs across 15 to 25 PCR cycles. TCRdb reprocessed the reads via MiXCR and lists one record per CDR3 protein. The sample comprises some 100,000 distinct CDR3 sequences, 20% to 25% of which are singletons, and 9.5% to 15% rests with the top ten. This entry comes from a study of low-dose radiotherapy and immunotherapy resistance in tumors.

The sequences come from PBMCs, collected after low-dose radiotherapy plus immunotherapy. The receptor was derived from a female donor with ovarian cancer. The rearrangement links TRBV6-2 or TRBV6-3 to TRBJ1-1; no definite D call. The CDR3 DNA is TGTGCCAGCAGTGAGGTGAACACTGAAGCTTTCTTT. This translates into CASSEVNTEAFF.